This T cell receptor beta chain is drawn from a study of T-cell memory formation after mild COVID-19. About the research overall: Among the donors, TCR clusters were largely specific to each donor.

TCRalpha and TCRbeta libraries used 5'RACE with constant-segment primers and UMIs. Each CDR3 protein gets one entry after TCRdb re-called the 5' RACE reads with MiXCR. In the table there are 550,000 to 700,000 distinct CDR3 sequences, over 15% of which are singletons. Trimming cost V 5 bases and J 8 bases, with 16 bases left between them. The CDR3 contains 14 residues. The sequenced sample was PBMCs or a T cell subset sorted from them (not recorded which). The chain employs TRBV12-3 or TRBV12-4 and TRBJ2-1, with TRBD1 as a possible D gene (6 bases). The sequence derives from an adult woman who had mild COVID-19 (a few samples of this study predate the infection). Cell type and time point are not known. The CDR3 nucleotides read TGTGCCAGCAGTGGATTTAACAGGGTGGATGAGCAGTTCTTC. This gives the protein CASSGFNRVDEQFF.